This T cell receptor (beta chain) came from a study of CD8+ T cells in alopecia areata. For the study at large: Twice a day, 5 to 10 mg of oral tofacitinib was administered to treated patients. Study-level findings and limits: Scalp clonality and expanded CD8+ clones among the top 100 showed significant decreases with tofacitinib. Alphabeta T cells residing in normal skin are also sequenced in scalp samples.

Worth noting for this clone: Its antigen is unidentified.

Treatment reported: oral pan-JAK inhibitor, 5-10 mg twice daily. Once RNA had been extracted, it was reverse transcribed into cDNA to act as the sequencing template. TCRdb keeps only in-frame clones here, not all; method: immunoSEQ multiplex PCR. Among 150,000 to 250,000 clones listed, more than 45% were seen once. V was pared by 3 bases and J by 2 bases, with 12 bases between. This CDR3 has 15 residues. The germline V gene encodes CDR1 KGHSH and CDR2 LQKENI. V usage is TRBV18 and J usage is TRBJ2-3; TRBD2 might be the D (5 bases). The TCR sequence derives from a human donor with alopecia areata. Source: CD4+ T cells sorted from blood, taken at week 24, from a patient treated with tofacitinib. CDR3 DNA: TGTGCCAGCTCACCTTTCCGGGAAAACACAGATACGCAGTATTTT. Its translation: CASSPFRENTDTQYF.